This TCR beta chain originates from a study of beta chain features in type 1 diabetes. Broader study findings: The study found moderately but significantly shorter TCRB CDR3s in all four CD4+ subsets of Type 1 diabetes patients. The study left unresolved whether HLA type influences TCRB rearrangement. A closer apparent resemblance between naive, central memory and Treg TCRB repertoires was seen in patients than in healthy donors. Type 1 diabetes patients had VDJ junctions that carried fewer insertions and more deletions.

Since all of the isolated RNA was reverse transcribed, expressed TCRB transcripts were what got sequenced. Sequenced by immunoSEQ multiplex PCR; TCRdb stores in-frame clones only, minus some. The sample consists of approximately 170,000 clones, approximately 62% of them appearing once. CD45RO/CCR7/CD25/CD127/CD95/CD27 sorting isolated CD4+ naive, central memory, regulatory and stem cell-like memory cells. V was trimmed by 5 bases and J by 4 bases, leaving 11 bases between them. This CDR3 spans 12 amino acids. The germline CDR1 and CDR2 sequences are GTSNPN and SVGIG (reference sequence). In the case of this clone: Its specificity is not known.

The clonotype originates from a man aged 30-40 years with type 1 diabetes. The rearrangement links TRBV30 to TRBJ1-2, with D perhaps TRBD1 (5 bases). The source material was naive CD4+ T cells from blood. CDR3 region: CAWQGRGYGYTF. DNA of the CDR3: TGTGCCTGGCAGGGCCGCGGCTATGGCTACACCTTC.